The 24 T cell receptor beta chains in this list originate from one sample, sequenced in a study of monozygotic twins with inflammatory bowel disease. From its re-call of the 5' RACE reads, TCRdb lists each CDR3 protein once, without DNA. This sample's table has approximately 400,000 distinct CDR3 sequences. Material for sequencing was blood. These receptors came from a human donor with ulcerative colitis or Crohn's disease, or a healthy co-twin of an affected twin (not recorded which).

The V and J genes are TRBV18 and TRBJ1-1; TCRdb indicates TRBD1, and absent DNA this call remains unverified. CDR1 and CDR2 (germline): KGHSH, LQKENI. The CDR3 contains 13 residues. This CDR3 is CASSPPVGAEAFF.

This rearrangement joins TRBV5-1 to TRBJ2-1. CDR1 and CDR2 from the germline V gene are SGHRS and YFSETQ. The CDR3 is 16 residues long. CDR3: CASSPDGGTTYNEQFF.

The chain is built from TRBV20-1 and TRBJ1-4. This CDR3 is built from 13 residues. Germline values: CDR1 DFQATT, CDR2 SNEGSKA (reference sequence). The CDR3 spells CSARDAGWGKLFF.

This sequence joins TRBV5-1 and TRBJ2-1. This CDR3 region has 14 residues. Germline loops: CDR1 SGHRS, CDR2 YFSETQ. CDR3 loop: CASSLGESYNEQFF.

The J gene is TRBJ2-7, the V gene TRBV6-1. The CDR3 is 15 residues long. Germline assignment: CDR1 MNHNS and CDR2 SASEGT. This CDR3 is CATTGVTGRSYEQYF.

This chain connects TRBV7-3 to TRBJ2-1; TCRdb selects TRBD2, and the lack of DNA leaves this call unchecked. The length of the CDR3 is 16 residues. The V gene's germline CDR1 is SGHTA and CDR2 FQGTGA. CDR3 loop: CASSSTSGGPDNEQFF.

The rearrangement uses TRBV7-9 and TRBJ2-2. CDR3 length: 15 residues. In germline, CDR1 is SEHNR, CDR2 FQNEAQ (reference sequence). The CDR3 region is CASSPRDGNTGELFF.

The chain recombines TRBV12-3 or TRBV12-4 with TRBJ2-7; without DNA, the TCRdb call of TRBD1 cannot be checked. The CDR3 runs 14 residues. This CDR3 reads CATSTGQSSYEQYF.

The rearrangement links TRBV12-3 or TRBV12-4 to TRBJ2-2. CDR3 size: 13 residues. The CDR3 spells CATKGINTGELFF.

This chain joins TRBV14 and TRBJ1-4. The CDR3 is 16 amino acids. CDR1 is SGHDN and CDR2 is FVKESK in the germline V gene. The CDR3 here is CASSQDLGSLNEKLFF.

The rearrangement links TRBV27 to TRBJ1-2. There are 14 residues in the CDR3. Germline lookup yields CDR1 MNHEY and CDR2 SMNVEV (reference sequence). Here the CDR3 reads CASSLTRGGYGYTF.

V usage is TRBV7-2 and J usage is TRBJ2-2; the TRBD1 assignment by TCRdb is unverifiable without DNA. CDR3 size: 15 residues. Per the germline V gene, CDR1 is SGHTA and CDR2 is FQGNSA. This CDR3 reads CASSPGGFDTGELFF. Together with reference TRBV7-2 and TRBJ2-2, the CDR3 gives the full variable domain: GAGVSQSPSNKVTEKGKDVELRCDPISGHTALYWYRQSLGQGLEFLIYFQGNSAPDKSGLPSDRFSAERTGGSVSTLTIQRTQQEDSAVYLCASSPGGFDTGELFFGEGSRLTVL.

The chain couples TRBV20-1 to TRBJ2-1; TCRdb picks TRBD2, but there is no DNA to check that call. CDR1 is DFQATT and CDR2 is SNEGSKA in the germline V gene (reference sequence). The CDR3 has 14 amino acids. This CDR3 reads CSARSSGSFYEQFF.

The J gene is TRBJ2-7, the V gene TRBV7-9; TCRdb calls TRBD1, which cannot be checked without DNA. Germline-derived CDR1 and CDR2 are SEHNR and FQNEAQ (reference sequence). This CDR3 contains 15 residues. CDR3 amino acids: CASSFQTGFNYEQYF.

This chain connects TRBV20-1 to TRBJ2-4; TCRdb proposes TRBD1, but this gene call is untestable without DNA. Germline V gene sequence: CDR1 DFQATT, CDR2 SNEGSKA (reference sequence). The CDR3 has 15 residues. CDR3 protein: CSARSPGTAKNIQYF.

The chain is built from TRBV10-3 and TRBJ2-2; TCRdb's D gene call, TRBD1, goes unchecked for lack of DNA. The CDR3 contains 15 residues. From germline, CDR1 is ENHRY and CDR2 SYGVKD. The CDR3: CAIRNRGPNTGELFF.

This rearrangement joins TRBV12-3 or TRBV12-4 to TRBJ2-5; the D call of TRBD2 rests on TCRdb alone, since no DNA is present to check it. There are 11 residues in the CDR3. The CDR3 spells CASRREETQYF.

The chain carries TRBV6-1 and TRBJ2-5. This CDR3 region has 11 residues. Germline CDR1 and CDR2: MNHNS and SASEGT. The chain's CDR3 is CASSPIGTQYF.

The chain links TRBV7-2 to TRBJ2-1; the TRBD2 assignment by TCRdb is unverifiable without DNA. This CDR3 is built from 15 residues. CDR1 and CDR2 (germline): SGHTA, FQGNSA. The CDR3 loop is CASSLGLGSYNEQFF.

The gene calls are TRBV5-1 and TRBJ1-3. Germline lookup yields CDR1 SGHRS and CDR2 YFSETQ. CDR3 length equals 14 residues. The CDR3 loop is CASSLGMDGNTIYF.

CDR3 sequence: CASSDEGGGDRNEQFF. The chain is built from TRBV5-6 and TRBJ2-1; with no DNA, the TCRdb D assignment of TRBD2 cannot be verified. Germline assignment: CDR1 SGHDT and CDR2 YYEEEE. The CDR3 is made up of 16 amino acids.

The chain joins TRBV3-1 to TRBJ2-7; TCRdb's assignment of TRBD2 cannot be checked, as there is no DNA. The V gene's germline CDR1 is LGHDT and CDR2 YNNKEL (reference sequence). The CDR3 is 17 residues long. CDR3 amino acids: CASSQWRGGRASYEQYF.

The gene calls are TRBV12-3 or TRBV12-4 and TRBJ2-1; TCRdb picks TRBD2, but there is no DNA to check that call. This CDR3 has 16 residues. Here the CDR3 reads CASSLRWEGRRDEQFF.

The CDR3 protein is CATSRNPSGQPQHF. V and J are TRBV15 and TRBJ1-5; TCRdb gives TRBD1 as the D gene, but with no DNA this cannot be confirmed. Germline CDR1 is LNHNV and CDR2 is YYDKDF (reference sequence). The CDR3 contains 14 residues.